This entry lists 7 T cell receptor beta chains sequenced from one sample in a study of T cells after yellow fever vaccination. TCRdb re-analysed the 5' RACE reads in MiXCR, keeping a single row per CDR3 protein. Among hundreds of thousands of distinct CDR3 sequences, approximately 8% were seen once, and the ten largest hold roughly a sixth. Sequenced material: PBMCs, taken around 45 days after the first yellow fever vaccination. These receptors were taken from a man aged 18-30 years who received the YFV17D yellow fever vaccine.

This clonotype appeared a few times. The chain links TRBV20-1 to TRBJ2-3; D assignment may be TRBD1 or TRBD2 (7 bases each). The CDR3 is 14 residues long. Germline V gene lookup returns CDR1 DFQATT and CDR2 SNEGSKA (reference sequence). V shed 6 bases and J shed 4 bases, with 17 bases lying between them. The CDR3 DNA follows: TGCAGTGCCAGCGACAGGGAGGGGGCAGATACGCAGTATTTT. This encodes CSASDREGADTQYF.

This clonotype was counted only a few times. V usage is TRBV5-1 and J usage is TRBJ2-7, with 8 bases aligning to TRBD1. Trimming cost V 2 bases and J 6 bases; bases outside gene matches: 7. Germline lookup yields CDR1 SGHRS and CDR2 YFSETQ. This CDR3 contains 14 residues. CDR3 bases: TGCGCCAGCAGCTTTTTGGGACAGGTTAGCGAGCAGTACTTC. This gives the protein CASSFLGQVSEQYF. The entire variable domain, with the rest obtained from reference TRBV5-1 and TRBJ2-7, is as follows: KAGVTQTPRYLIKTRGQQVTLSCSPISGHRSVSWYQQTPGQGLQFLFEYFSETQRNKGNFPGRFSGRQFSNSRSEMNVSTLELGDSALYLCASSFLGQVSEQYFGPGTRLTVT.

This clonotype turned up a few times. V gene TRBV6-2 or TRBV6-3 combines with J gene TRBJ2-2; D remains unclear. Germline-derived CDR1 and CDR2 are MNHEY and SVGEGT. The CDR3 has 15 residues. V was trimmed by 5 bases and J by 4 bases, leaving 14 bases between them. CDR3 sequence: CASSVLSYSTGELFF. The CDR3 DNA sequence: TGTGCCAGCAGTGTACTAAGCTACTCCACCGGGGAGCTGTTTTTT.

Comments on this clonotype: An end of the junction differs from the germline gene, which may be a read error. The chain combines TRBV2 with TRBJ2-1; no firm D call. This CDR3 is built from 14 residues. The germline CDR1 and CDR2 sequences are SNHLY and FYNNEI. The CDR3 spells CASKLNFQNDEQLF. CDR3 DNA sequence: TGTGCCAGCAAACTTAACTTCCAGAACGATGAGCAGTTATTC. The full variable domain, with the rest looked up from reference TRBV2 and TRBJ2-1, is EPEVTQTPSHQVTQMGQEVILRCVPISNHLYFYWYRQILGQKVEFLVSFYNNEISEKSEIFDDQFSVERPDGSNFTLKIRSTKLEDSAMYFCASKLNFQNDEQLFGPGTRLTVL.

This clonotype was counted a few times. The J gene is TRBJ1-1, the V gene TRBV25-1; D is unresolved. The V gene's germline CDR1 is MGHDK and CDR2 SYGVNS. Trimming pared 5 bases from V and 4 bases from J, leaving 14 bases between. The CDR3 is 14 amino acids. The CDR3 region is CASSHQYTGTEAFF. CDR3 nucleotides: TGTGCCAGCAGTCACCAATATACGGGCACTGAAGCTTTCTTT.

This clonotype turned up a few times. V gene TRBV10-3 combines with J gene TRBJ1-2; possible D gene TRBD1, 6 bases. Germline CDR1 and CDR2: ENHRY and SYGVKD. Trimming left V 5 bases short and J 6 bases short, with 19 bases between. This CDR3 contains 15 residues. CDR3 DNA: TGTGCCATCAGTCCGCGTGGGACAAGCCCCCATGGCTACACCTTC. This encodes CAISPRGTSPHGYTF.

The rearrangement uses TRBV4-3 and TRBJ2-1, with 11 bases that match TRBD2. This CDR3 is 17 amino acids long. Looked up from germline, CDR1 is LGHNA and CDR2 is YSLEER. V shed 0 bases, J shed 4 bases, and the junction held 5 bases outside the gene matches. The CDR3 is CASSQDLGTSGYNEQFF. CDR3 in DNA: TGCGCCAGCAGCCAAGATCTGGGGACTAGCGGTTACAATGAGCAGTTCTTC.